This TCR beta chain was sequenced for a study of shared clonotypes between healthy human individuals. Data came from immunoSEQ multiplex PCR; TCRdb stores just in-frame clones and leaves some out. The table has around 1.9 million clones, 93% seen once; the top ten hold about 1.7%. This CDR3 contains 20 residues. Germline lookup yields CDR1 MNHEY and CDR2 SMNVEV (reference sequence). V lost 3 bases to trimming and J lost 7 bases; unmatched junction nucleotides: 21. Naive CD8 isolation took CD45RO-negative cells positively selected for CCR7 and excluded terminally differentiated effector memory CD45RA+ cells. Study donors comprised healthy, HIV-negative adults devoid of recent acute infection or vaccination.

The sequence derives from a man aged 18-30 years in good health. Some clones in this sample may be carry-over from other donors' samples. V usage is TRBV27 and J usage is TRBJ2-1, with 10 bases lining up with TRBD2. Sequenced material: naive CD8+ T cells from PBMCs. The CDR3 here is CASSLSLGLAGDSRQNEQFF. In nucleotides, the CDR3 is TGTGCCAGCAGTTTGTCCCTGGGGCTAGCGGGGGACTCCCGCCAGAATGAGCAGTTCTTC.